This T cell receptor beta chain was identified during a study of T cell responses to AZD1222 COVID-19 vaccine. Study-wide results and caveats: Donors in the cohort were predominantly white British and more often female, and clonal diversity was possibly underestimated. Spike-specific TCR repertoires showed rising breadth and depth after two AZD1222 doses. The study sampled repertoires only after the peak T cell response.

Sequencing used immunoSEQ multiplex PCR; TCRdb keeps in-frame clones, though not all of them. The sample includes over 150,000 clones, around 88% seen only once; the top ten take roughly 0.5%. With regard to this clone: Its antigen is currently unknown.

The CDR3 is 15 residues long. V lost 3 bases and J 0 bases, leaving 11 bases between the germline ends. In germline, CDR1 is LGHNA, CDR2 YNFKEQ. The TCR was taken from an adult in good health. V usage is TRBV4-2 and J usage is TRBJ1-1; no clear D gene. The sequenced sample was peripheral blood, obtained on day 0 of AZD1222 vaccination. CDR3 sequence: CASSQNIPLNTEAFF. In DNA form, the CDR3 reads TGTGCCAGCAGCCAGAACATACCTCTGAACACTGAAGCTTTCTTT.